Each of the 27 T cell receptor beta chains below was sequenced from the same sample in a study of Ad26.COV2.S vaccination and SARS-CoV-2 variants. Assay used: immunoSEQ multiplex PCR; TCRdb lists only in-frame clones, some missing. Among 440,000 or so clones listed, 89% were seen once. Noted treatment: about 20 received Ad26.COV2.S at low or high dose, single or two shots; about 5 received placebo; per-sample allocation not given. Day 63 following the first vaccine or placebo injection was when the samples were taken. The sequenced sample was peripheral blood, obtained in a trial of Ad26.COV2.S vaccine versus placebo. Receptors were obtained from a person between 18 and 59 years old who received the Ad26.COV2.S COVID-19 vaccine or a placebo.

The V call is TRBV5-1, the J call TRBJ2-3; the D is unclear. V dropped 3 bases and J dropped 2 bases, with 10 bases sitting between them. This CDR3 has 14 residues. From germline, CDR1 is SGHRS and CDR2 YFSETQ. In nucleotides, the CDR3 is TGCGCCAGCAGCTCTGGACGGCCCACAGATACGCAGTATTTT. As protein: CASSSGRPTDTQYF.

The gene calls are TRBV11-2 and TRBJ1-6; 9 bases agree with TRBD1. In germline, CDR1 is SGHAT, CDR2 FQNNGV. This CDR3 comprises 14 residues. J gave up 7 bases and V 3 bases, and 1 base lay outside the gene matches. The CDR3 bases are TGTGCCAGCAGCTTGGGGACAGGGAATTCACCCCTCCACTTT. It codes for CASSLGTGNSPLHF.

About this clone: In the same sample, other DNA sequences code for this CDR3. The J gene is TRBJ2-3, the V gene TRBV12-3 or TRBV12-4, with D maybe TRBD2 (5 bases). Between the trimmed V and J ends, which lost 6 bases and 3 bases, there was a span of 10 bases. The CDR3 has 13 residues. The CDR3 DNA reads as TGTGCCAGCAGCCGGACTGGTACAGATACGCAGTATTTT. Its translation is CASSRTGTDTQYF.

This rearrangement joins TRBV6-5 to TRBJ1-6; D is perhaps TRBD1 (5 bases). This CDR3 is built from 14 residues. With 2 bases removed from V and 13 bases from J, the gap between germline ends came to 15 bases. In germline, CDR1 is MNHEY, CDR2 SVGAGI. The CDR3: CASSYGTEGMPLHF. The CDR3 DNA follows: TGTGCCAGCAGTTACGGGACCGAGGGCATGCCCCTCCACTTT.

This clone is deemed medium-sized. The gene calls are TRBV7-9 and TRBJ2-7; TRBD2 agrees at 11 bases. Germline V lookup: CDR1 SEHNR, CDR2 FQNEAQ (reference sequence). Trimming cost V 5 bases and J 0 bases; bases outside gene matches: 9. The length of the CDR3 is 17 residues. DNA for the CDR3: TGTGCCAGCAGCCCGACCCTACTAGCGGGAGACTCCTACGAGCAGTACTTC. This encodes CASSPTLLAGDSYEQYF. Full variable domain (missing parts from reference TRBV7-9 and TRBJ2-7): DTGVSQNPRHKITKRGQNVTFRCDPISEHNRLYWYRQTLGQGPEFLTYFQNEAQLEKSRLLSDRFSAERPKGSFSTLEIQRTEQGDSAMYLCASSPTLLAGDSYEQYFGPGTRLTVT.

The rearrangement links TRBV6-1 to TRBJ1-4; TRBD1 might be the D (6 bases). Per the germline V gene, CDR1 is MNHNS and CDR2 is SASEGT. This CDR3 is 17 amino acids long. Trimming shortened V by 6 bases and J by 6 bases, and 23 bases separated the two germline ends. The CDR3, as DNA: TGTGCCAGCAGCGAAATTGTGCGGGGGGACACTGATGAAAAACTGTTTTTT. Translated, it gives CASSEIVRGDTDEKLFF.

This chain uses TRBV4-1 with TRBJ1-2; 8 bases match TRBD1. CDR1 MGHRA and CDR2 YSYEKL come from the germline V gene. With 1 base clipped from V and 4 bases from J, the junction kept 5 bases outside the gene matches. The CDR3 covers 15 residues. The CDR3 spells CASSQGQGRSYGYTF. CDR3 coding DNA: TGCGCCAGCAGCCAAGGACAGGGGCGGTCCTATGGCTACACCTTC.

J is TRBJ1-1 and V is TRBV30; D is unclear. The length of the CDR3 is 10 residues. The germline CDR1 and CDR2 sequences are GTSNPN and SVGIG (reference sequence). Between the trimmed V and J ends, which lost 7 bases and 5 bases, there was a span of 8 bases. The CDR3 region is CASGITEAFF. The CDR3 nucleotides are TGTGCCTCGGGTATTACTGAAGCTTTCTTT.

This CDR3 reads CASSQGRASGGTDTQYF. The CDR3 coding sequence is TGTGCCAGCAGCCAAGGGAGAGCTAGCGGGGGGACAGATACGCAGTATTTT. This chain links TRBV4-2 with TRBJ2-3; 11 bases are shared with TRBD2. CDR3 length equals 17 residues. J was trimmed by 3 bases and V by 1 base; bases with no gene match: 6. CDR1 is LGHNA, CDR2 YNFKEQ, per germline.

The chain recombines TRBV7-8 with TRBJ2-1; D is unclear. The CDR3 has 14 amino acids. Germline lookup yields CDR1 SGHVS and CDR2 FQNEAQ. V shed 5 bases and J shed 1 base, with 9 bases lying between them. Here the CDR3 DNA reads TGTGCCAGCAGCCTCATGCGGTCCTACAATGAGCAGTTCTTC. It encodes CASSLMRSYNEQFF.

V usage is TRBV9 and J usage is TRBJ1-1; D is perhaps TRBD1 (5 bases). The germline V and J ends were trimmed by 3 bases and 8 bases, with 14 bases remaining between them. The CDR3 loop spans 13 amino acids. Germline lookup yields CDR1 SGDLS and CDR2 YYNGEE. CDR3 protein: CASSASGSGEAFF. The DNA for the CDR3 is TGTGCCAGCAGCGCCTCAGGGTCGGGGGAAGCTTTCTTT.

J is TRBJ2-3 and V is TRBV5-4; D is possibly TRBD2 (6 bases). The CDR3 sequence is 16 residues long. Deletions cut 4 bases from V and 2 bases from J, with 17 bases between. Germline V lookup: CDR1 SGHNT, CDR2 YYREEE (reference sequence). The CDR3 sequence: CASSLAGTRITDTQYF. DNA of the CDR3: TGTGCCAGCAGCCTGGCGGGGACCCGCATCACAGATACGCAGTATTTT.

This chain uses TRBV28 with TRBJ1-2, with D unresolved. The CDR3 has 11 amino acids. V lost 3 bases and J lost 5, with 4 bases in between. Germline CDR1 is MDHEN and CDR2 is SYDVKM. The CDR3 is CASSLSYGYTF. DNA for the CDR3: TGTGCCAGCAGTTTGTCGTATGGCTACACCTTC.

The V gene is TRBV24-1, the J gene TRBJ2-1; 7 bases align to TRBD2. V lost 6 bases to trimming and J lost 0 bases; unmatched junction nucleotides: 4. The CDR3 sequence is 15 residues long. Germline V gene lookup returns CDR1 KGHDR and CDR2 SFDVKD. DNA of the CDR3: TGTGCCACCAGTACTAGCGAGAGCTCCTACAATGAGCAGTTCTTC. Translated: CATSTSESSYNEQFF.

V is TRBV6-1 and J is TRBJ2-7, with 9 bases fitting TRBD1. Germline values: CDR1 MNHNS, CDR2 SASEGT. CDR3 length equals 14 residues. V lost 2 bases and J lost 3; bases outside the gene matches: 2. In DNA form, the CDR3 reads TGTGCCAGCAGTGAATGGACAGGGGACTACGAGCAGTACTTC. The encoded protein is CASSEWTGDYEQYF.

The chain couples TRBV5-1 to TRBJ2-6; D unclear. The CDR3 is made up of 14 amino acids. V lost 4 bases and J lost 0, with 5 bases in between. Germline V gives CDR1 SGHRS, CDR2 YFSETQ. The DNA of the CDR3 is TGCGCCAGCAGCGTAGACTCTGGGGCCAACGTCCTGACTTTC. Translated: CASSVDSGANVLTF.

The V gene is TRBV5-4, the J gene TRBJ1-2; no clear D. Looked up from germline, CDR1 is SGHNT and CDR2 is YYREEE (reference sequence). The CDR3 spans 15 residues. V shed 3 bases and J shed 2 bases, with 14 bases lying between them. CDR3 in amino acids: CASSSTNTENYGYTF. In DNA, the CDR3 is TGTGCCAGCAGCTCCACTAATACTGAGAACTATGGCTACACCTTC. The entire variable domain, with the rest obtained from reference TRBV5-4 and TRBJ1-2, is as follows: ETGVTQSPTHLIKTRGQQVTLRCSSQSGHNTVSWYQQALGQGPQFIFQYYREEENGRGNFPPRFSGLQFPNYSSELNVNALELDDSALYLCASSSTNTENYGYTFGSGTRLTVV.

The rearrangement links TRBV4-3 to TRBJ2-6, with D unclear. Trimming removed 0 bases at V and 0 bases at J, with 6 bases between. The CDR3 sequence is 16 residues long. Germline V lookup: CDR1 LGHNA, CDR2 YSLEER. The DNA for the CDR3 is TGCGCCAGCAGCCAAGATCTCAGCTCTGGGGCCAACGTCCTGACTTTC. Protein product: CASSQDLSSGANVLTF.

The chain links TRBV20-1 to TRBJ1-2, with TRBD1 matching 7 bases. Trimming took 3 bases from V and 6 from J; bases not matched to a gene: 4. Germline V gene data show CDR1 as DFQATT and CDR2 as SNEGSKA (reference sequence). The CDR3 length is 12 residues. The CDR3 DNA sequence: TGCAGTGCTAGTAGACAGGGCGATGGCTACACCTTC. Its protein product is CSASRQGDGYTF.

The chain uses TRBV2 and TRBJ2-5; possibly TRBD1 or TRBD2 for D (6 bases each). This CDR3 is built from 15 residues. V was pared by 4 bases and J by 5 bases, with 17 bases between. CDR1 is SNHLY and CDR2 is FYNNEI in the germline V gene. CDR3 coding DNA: TGTGCCAGCAGTGTAGCCAGCGTAGGGGGGGAGACCCAGTACTTC. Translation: CASSVASVGGETQYF.

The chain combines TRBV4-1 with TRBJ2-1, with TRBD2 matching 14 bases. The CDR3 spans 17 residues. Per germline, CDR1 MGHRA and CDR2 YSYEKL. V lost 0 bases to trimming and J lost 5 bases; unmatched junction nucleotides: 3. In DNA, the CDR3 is TGCGCCAGCAGCCAAGAGGGGACTAGCGGGGGACACAATGAGCAGTTCTTC. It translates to CASSQEGTSGGHNEQFF.

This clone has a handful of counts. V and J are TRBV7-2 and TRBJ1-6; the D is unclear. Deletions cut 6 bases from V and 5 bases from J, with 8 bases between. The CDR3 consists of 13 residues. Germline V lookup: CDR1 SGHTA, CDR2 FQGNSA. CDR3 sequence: CASRQINNSPLHF. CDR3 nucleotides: TGTGCCAGCAGACAGATAAATAATTCACCCCTCCACTTT. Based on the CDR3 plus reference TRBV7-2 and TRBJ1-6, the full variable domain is GAGVSQSPSNKVTEKGKDVELRCDPISGHTALYWYRQSLGQGLEFLIYFQGNSAPDKSGLPSDRFSAERTGGSVSTLTIQRTQQEDSAVYLCASRQINNSPLHFGNGTRLTVT.

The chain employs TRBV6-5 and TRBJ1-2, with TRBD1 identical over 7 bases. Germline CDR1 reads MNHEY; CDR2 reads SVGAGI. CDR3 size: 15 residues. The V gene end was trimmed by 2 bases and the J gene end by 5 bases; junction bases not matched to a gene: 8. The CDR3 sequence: CASSYDPRQGYGYTF. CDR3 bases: TGTGCCAGCAGTTACGATCCCCGACAGGGTTATGGCTACACCTTC.

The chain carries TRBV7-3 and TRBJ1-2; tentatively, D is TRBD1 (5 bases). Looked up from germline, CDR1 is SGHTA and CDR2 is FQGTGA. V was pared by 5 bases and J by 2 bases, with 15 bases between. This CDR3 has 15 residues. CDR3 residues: CASSLGPAFNYGYTF. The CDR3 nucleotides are TGTGCCAGCAGCCTGGGACCGGCCTTCAACTATGGCTACACCTTC.

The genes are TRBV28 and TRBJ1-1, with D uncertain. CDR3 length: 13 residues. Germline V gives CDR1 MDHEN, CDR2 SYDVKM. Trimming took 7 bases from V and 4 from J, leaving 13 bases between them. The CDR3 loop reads CASITGVSTEAFF. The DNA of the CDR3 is TGTGCCAGCATTACCGGTGTGAGCACTGAAGCTTTCTTT.

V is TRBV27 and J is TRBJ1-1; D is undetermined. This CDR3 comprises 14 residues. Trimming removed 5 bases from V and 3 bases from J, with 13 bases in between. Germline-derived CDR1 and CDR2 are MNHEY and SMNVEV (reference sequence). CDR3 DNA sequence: TGTGCCAGCAGTCGCCGTCGGGGAGACACTGAAGCTTTCTTT. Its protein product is CASSRRRGDTEAFF.

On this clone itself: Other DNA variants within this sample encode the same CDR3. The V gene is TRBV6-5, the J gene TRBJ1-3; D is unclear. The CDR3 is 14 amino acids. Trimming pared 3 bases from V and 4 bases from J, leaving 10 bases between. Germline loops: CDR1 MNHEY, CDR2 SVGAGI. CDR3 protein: CASSYGFSGNTIYF. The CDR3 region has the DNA TGTGCCAGCAGTTATGGGTTCTCGGGAAACACCATATATTTT.